What follows are 5 T cell receptor beta chains derived from one specimen sequenced in a study of CD8+CD57+ T cells in acquired aplastic anemia. For CDR3 and TCR beta VDJ profiling, genomic DNA was the template used. TCRdb ran MiXCR on the reads and lists one entry per CDR3 protein. The sample carries 200,000 to 250,000 distinct CDR3 sequences, 60% to 80% recorded once. All patients picked for sequencing had shown, by flow cytometry, an expansion of CD8+CD57+ cells. Source material: sorted CD4+, CD8+, or CD8+CD57+ T cells (not recorded which) from PBMCs. These receptors were obtained from a human donor with aplastic anemia.

The chain recombines TRBV7-3 with TRBJ2-2; D could derive from TRBD1 or TRBD2 (5 bases each). Per germline, CDR1 SGHTA and CDR2 FQGTGA. The CDR3 is 15 residues long. The V end lost 5 bases, the J end lost 1 base, and 11 bases lay between the germline ends. The CDR3 loop is CASSQGRMNTGELFF. For the CDR3, the DNA is TGTGCCAGCAGCCAGGGACGGATGAACACCGGGGAGCTGTTTTTT.

The V and J genes are TRBV2 and TRBJ1-2; 8 nucleotides match TRBD1. V was pared by 2 bases and J by 5 bases, with 1 base of the junction left unmatched. Germline V gene lookup returns CDR1 SNHLY and CDR2 FYNNEI. The length of the CDR3 is 13 residues. In nucleotides, the CDR3 is TGTGCCAGCAGTGAACAGGGGGCGTATGGCTACACCTTC. As protein: CASSEQGAYGYTF.

This chain links TRBV29-1 with TRBJ1-1; D call uncertain. The V and J ends lost 5 bases and 4 bases respectively, with 11 bases between them. Germline lookup yields CDR1 SQVTM and CDR2 ANQGSEA. The CDR3 contains 12 residues. The CDR3 nucleotides read TGCAGCGTTTCGGAGCAAAGCACTGAAGCTTTCTTT. This sequence encodes CSVSEQSTEAFF.

The rearrangement joins TRBV28 to TRBJ1-5, with TRBD1 identical over 8 bases. Germline V lookup: CDR1 MDHEN, CDR2 SYDVKM. Unmatched junction bases numbered 10, after V lost 8 bases and J lost 4 bases. This CDR3 region has 15 residues. CDR3 protein: CASHSSDRVNQPQHF. CDR3 nucleotides: TGTGCCAGCCATTCCTCGGACAGGGTGAATCAGCCCCAGCATTTT.

V is TRBV11-2 and J is TRBJ1-3; 8 bases match TRBD1. Per germline, CDR1 SGHAT and CDR2 FQNNGV. There are 15 residues in the CDR3. J gave up 8 bases and V 4 bases, and 10 bases lay outside the gene matches. CDR3 residues: CASSWGQGASDTIYF. DNA for the CDR3: TGTGCCAGCAGCTGGGGCCAGGGGGCGTCGGACACCATATATTTT.